This record looks at one T cell receptor (beta chain) sequence and its context. Its antigen is still unknown. V was clipped by 2 bases and J by 5 bases; unmatched bases: 9. The length of the CDR3 is 18 residues. Per the germline V gene, CDR1 is SGHTA and CDR2 is FQGTGA. This specimen belongs to a study of cytomegalovirus exposure and HLA in healthy donors. Study information: Previous work identified roughly 120 million unique TCR beta sequences from about 179 million T cells. Study outcomes and limitations: Cytomegalovirus-associated status was assigned to about 160 TCR beta chains.

It was with 60 Vbeta and 13 Jbeta primers that the PCR ran. As processed by the authors: Later, an analysis found roughly 80 million unique TCR beta chains, and approximately 10 million of these were shared. Sequenced by immunoSEQ multiplex PCR; TCRdb stores in-frame clones only, minus some. V and J calls and clone size are those listed in that table; D and trimming were worked out from the DNA. The sample comprises under 200,000 clones, 80% of which are singletons, and about a tenth rests with the top ten. This sequence was found in a man aged 18 to 30 in good health and CMV-seropositive. The J gene is TRBJ2-2, the V gene TRBV7-3; 12 bases are shared with TRBD1. The source material was PBMCs. CDR3 DNA sequence: TGTGCCAGCAGCTTACCGGGACAGGGGGCTGAGAGGACCGGGGAGCTGTTTTTT. Residues: CASSLPGQGAERTGELFF.